These 3 T cell receptor beta chains originate from one sample sequenced in a study of memory CD4+ T cells and cytomegalovirus serostatus. Some clones are missing from TCRdb's copy, which holds only in-frame ones; the method was immunoSEQ multiplex PCR. The sample records roughly 86,000 clones, over 70% being singletons. Single viable CD3+CD4+CD8-CD45RO+ cells were sorted as the memory CD4+ T cells. Sequenced input: memory CD4+ T cells from blood. The source is an adult in good health and CMV-seropositive.

The chain recombines TRBV7-8 with TRBJ2-7; maybe TRBD1 (6 bases). The CDR3 has 16 amino acids. Germline V CDR1 and CDR2: SGHVS, FQNEAQ. Trimming pared 9 bases from V and 0 bases from J, leaving 21 bases between. CDR3 coding DNA: TGTGCCAGGGGTCGAGGGGGTCTTAGGGGCTCCTACGAGCAGTACTTC. This sequence encodes CARGRGGLRGSYEQYF.

CDR3 sequence reads: CASSFVGRYQETQYF. CDR3 in DNA: TGTGCCAGCAGTTTTGTGGGACGGTACCAAGAGACCCAGTACTTC. The chain is built from TRBV27 and TRBJ2-5; the D gene could be TRBD1 or TRBD2 (5 bases each). The ends were cut back, 3 bases at V and 0 bases at J, with 11 bases in the middle. Germline lookup yields CDR1 MNHEY and CDR2 SMNVEV (reference sequence). CDR3 size: 15 residues.

V usage is TRBV7-8 and J usage is TRBJ2-1; 9 bases are a match to TRBD1. Unmatched junction bases numbered 9, after V lost 5 bases and J lost 10 bases. This CDR3 is 14 amino acids long. Germline assignment: CDR1 SGHVS and CDR2 FQNEAQ. CDR3 bases: TGTGCCAGCAGCCTCGGACAGGGGAGCCGAGAGCAGTTCTTC. Amino acids: CASSLGQGSREQFF. Full variable domain (outside the CDR3, taken from reference TRBV7-8 and TRBJ2-1): GAGVSQSPRYKVAKRGQDVALRCDPISGHVSLFWYQQALGQGPEFLTYFQNEAQLDKSGLPSDRFFAERPEGSVSTLKIQRTQQEDSAVYLCASSLGQGSREQFFGPGTRLTVL.